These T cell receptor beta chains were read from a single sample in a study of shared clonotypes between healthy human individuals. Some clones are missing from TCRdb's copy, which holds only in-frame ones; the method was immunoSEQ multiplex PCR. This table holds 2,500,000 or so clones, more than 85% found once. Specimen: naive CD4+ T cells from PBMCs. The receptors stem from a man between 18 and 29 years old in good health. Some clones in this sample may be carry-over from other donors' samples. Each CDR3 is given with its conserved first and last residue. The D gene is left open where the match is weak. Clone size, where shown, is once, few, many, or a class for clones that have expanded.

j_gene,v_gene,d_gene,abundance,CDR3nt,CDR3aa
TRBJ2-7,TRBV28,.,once,TGTGCCAGCCGCCGGGGGACTGCTAGCTCCTACGAGCAGTACTTC,CASRRGTASSYEQYF
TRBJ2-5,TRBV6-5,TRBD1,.,TGTGCCAGCAGTTACTCGGACAGGGGGCGAGGACTGTACTTC,CASSYSDRGRGLYF
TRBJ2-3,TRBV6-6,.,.,TGTGCCAGCAGTTACTCGGCGGGGCGCGGGACAGATACGCAGTATTTT,CASSYSAGRGTDTQYF
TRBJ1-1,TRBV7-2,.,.,TGTGCCAGCAGCCCACGGGACATAGAAAACACTGAAGCTTTCTTT,CASSPRDIENTEAFF
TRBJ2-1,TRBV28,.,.,TGTGCCAGCAGTTTAACCCAGGGCTCCTACAATGAGCAGTTCTTC,CASSLTQGSYNEQFF
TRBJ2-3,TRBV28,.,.,TGTGCCAGCACCAACCCGGGGGTCAGGGATACGCAGTATTTT,CASTNPGVRDTQYF
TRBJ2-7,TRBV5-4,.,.,TGTGCCAGCAGCTATCGGACAGCGACTACCTACGAGCAGTACTTC,CASSYRTATTYEQYF
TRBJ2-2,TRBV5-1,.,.,TGCGCCAGCAGCGAGGACCCTGGCCCCTCCACCGGGGAGCTGTTTTTT,CASSEDPGPSTGELFF
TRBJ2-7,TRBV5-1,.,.,TGCGCCAGCAGCTTGGACAGGAGGGACGAGCAGTACTTC,CASSLDRRDEQYF
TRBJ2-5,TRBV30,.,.,TGTGCCTGGATACGGGCGGGGTCCCAAGAGACCCAGTACTTC,CAWIRAGSQETQYF
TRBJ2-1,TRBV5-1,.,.,TGCGCCAGCAGCATCAGCAGGGGGGACCCCTACAATGAGCAGTTCTTC,CASSISRGDPYNEQFF
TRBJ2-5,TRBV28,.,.,TGTGCCAGCAGTCTCACGTACCAAGAGACCCAGTACTTC,CASSLTYQETQYF
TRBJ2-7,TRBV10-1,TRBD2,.,TGCGCCAGCAGTCAATTAGCGGGAGCGGCCTACGAGCAGTACTTC,CASSQLAGAAYEQYF
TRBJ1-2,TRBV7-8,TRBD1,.,TGTGCCAGCAGCTCAGGACAGGGGGCAGGGAAAGGCTACACCTTC,CASSSGQGAGKGYTF
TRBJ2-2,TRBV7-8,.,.,TGTGCCGGGACCGGGACGACCTATTACACCGGGGAGCTGTTTTTT,CAGTGTTYYTGELFF
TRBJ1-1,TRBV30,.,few,TGTGCCTGGTCTAAGGGGTCCTCGTACACTGAAGCTTTCTTT,CAWSKGSSYTEAFF
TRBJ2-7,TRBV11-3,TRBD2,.,TGTGCCAGCAGCCAGTCTAGCGGGAGTTACGAGCAGTACTTC,CASSQSSGSYEQYF
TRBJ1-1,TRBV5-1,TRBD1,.,TGCGCCAGCAGGGGACAGGGGGGCACTGAAGCTTTCTTT,CASRGQGGTEAFF
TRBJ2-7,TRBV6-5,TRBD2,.,TGTGCCAGCAGTTACGGAGGACTAGCGGGGAGCTACGAGCAGTACTTC,CASSYGGLAGSYEQYF
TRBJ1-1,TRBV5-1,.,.,TGCGCCAGCAGCCCTACCCCTGGCAGGGAAAATACTGAAGCTTTCTTT,CASSPTPGRENTEAFF
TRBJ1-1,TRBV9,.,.,TGTGCCAGCAGCCCCGTGGGGACTTGGGCTGAAGCTTTCTTT,CASSPVGTWAEAFF
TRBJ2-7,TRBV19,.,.,TGTGCCAGTAGTATCGGAACTAGGGGATACGAGCAGTACTTC,CASSIGTRGYEQYF
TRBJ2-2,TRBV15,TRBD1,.,TGTGCCACCCAAAAACAGGGGACACGCGGGGAGCTGTTTTTT,CATQKQGTRGELFF
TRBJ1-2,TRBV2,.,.,TGTGCCAGCAGTGAATTACATGGTGTAGGAGGCTACACCTTC,CASSELHGVGGYTF
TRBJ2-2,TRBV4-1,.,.,TGCGCCAGCGCCAGGGGGGAGAACACCGGGGAGCTGTTTTTT,CASARGENTGELFF
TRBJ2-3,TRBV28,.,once,TGTGCCAGCAGTTCCCCAGGGGAGATAGATACGCAGTATTTT,CASSSPGEIDTQYF
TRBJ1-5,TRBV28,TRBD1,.,TGTGCCAGCAGCCAAACGGGGACAGGGGAAGGTCAGCCCCAGCATTTT,CASSQTGTGEGQPQHF
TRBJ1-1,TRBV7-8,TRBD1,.,TGTGCCAGCAGCTCACGGGGACAGGGGACAAAAGCTGAAGCTTTCTTT,CASSSRGQGTKAEAFF
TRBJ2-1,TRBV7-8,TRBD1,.,TGTGCCAGCAGCCAGAGGGGGCTACGCCCCTACAATGAGCAGTTCTTC,CASSQRGLRPYNEQFF
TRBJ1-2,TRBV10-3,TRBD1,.,TGTGCCATCAGTAACACCGGGGACAGGGGCTATGGCTACACCTTC,CAISNTGDRGYGYTF
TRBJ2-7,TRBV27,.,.,TGTGCCACCTCCGGGGCAAACAACTACGAGCAGTACTTC,CATSGANNYEQYF
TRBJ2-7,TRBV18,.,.,TGTGCCAGCTCACCGGGGGTAAATAGTTACGAGCAGTACTTC,CASSPGVNSYEQYF
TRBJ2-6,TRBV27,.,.,TGTGCCAGCACGGCCAGACGGAACTCTGGGGCCAACGTCCTGACTTTC,CASTARRNSGANVLTF
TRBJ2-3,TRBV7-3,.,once,TGTGCCAGCAGCTTACGGCAGGGTGGCACAGATACGCAGTATTTT,CASSLRQGGTDTQYF
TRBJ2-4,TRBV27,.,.,.,CASSPRGVGAGTLYF
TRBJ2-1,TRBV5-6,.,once,TGTGCCAGCAGCTTGTCAAGGTCAGTCCTAGCTCGGTATGAGCAGTTCTTC,CASSLSRSVLARYEQFF
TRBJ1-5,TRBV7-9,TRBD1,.,TGTGCCAGCAGCGTGGGACAGGGGGGCAATCAGCCCCAGCATTTT,CASSVGQGGNQPQHF
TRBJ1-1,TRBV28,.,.,TGTGCCAGCAGTTATTTAGGGCAGGACACTGAAGCTTTCTTT,CASSYLGQDTEAFF
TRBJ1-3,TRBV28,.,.,TGTGCCAGCAGCCCCCCCACATACTCTGGAAACACCATATATTTT,CASSPPTYSGNTIYF
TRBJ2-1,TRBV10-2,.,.,TGCGCCAGCAGTGCCCGGGGTGAGGATGAGCAGTTCTTC,CASSARGEDEQFF
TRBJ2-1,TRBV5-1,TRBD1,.,TGCGCCAGCAGCCTCGGGACAGGGGCCACGGACAATGAGCAGTTCTTC,CASSLGTGATDNEQFF
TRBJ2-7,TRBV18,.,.,TGTGCCAGCTCACCACCGGGAAAGTCTCTCAACGAGCAGTACTTC,CASSPPGKSLNEQYF
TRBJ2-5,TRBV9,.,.,TGTGCCAGCAGCGGGGGACCTAACCGGGAGACCCAGTACTTC,CASSGGPNRETQYF
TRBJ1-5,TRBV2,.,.,TGTGCCAGCAGTCCCTGGGGCAGAACTAGCAATCAGCCCCAGCATTTT,CASSPWGRTSNQPQHF
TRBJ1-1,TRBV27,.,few,TGTGCCAGCAGTCCCTACCTGGAGACTGAAGCTTTCTTT,CASSPYLETEAFF
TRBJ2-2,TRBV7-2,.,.,TGTGCCAGCAGCTCCGTCTACCGGAGTCAAGGCACCGGGGAGCTGTTTTTT,CASSSVYRSQGTGELFF
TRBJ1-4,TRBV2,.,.,TGTGCCAGCAAGGGGGGACCTAATGAAAAACTGTTTTTT,CASKGGPNEKLFF
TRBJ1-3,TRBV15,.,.,TGTGCCACCAGCAGAGATCTTCCTGGGAGAAACACCATATATTTT,CATSRDLPGRNTIYF
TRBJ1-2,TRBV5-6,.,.,TGTGCCAGCAGCTTGAAAGGGGCCTCTGACGCCTATGGCTACACCTTC,CASSLKGASDAYGYTF
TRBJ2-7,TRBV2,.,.,TGTGCCAGCAGTGCGGAGCCCACCTACGAGCAGTACTTC,CASSAEPTYEQYF
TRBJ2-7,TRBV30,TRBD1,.,TGTGCCTGGAGAGTGGACGGGACAGTACCTAGGGAGCAGTACTTC,CAWRVDGTVPREQYF
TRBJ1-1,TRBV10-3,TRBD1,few,TGTGCCATCAGTCGCGGACAGGGGAGGACCGAGGCTGAAGCTTTCTTT,CAISRGQGRTEAEAFF
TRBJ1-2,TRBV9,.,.,TGTGCCAGCAGCGTAGGTCAGGGCAACTATGGCTACACCTTC,CASSVGQGNYGYTF
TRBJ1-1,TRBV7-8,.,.,TGTGCCAGCAGCGGGTACATGAACACTGAAGCTTTCTTT,CASSGYMNTEAFF
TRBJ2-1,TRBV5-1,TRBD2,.,TGCGCCAGCAGCTTTCCGGCTAGCGGGAGGGCCTTAAATGAGCAGTTCTTC,CASSFPASGRALNEQFF
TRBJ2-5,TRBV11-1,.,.,TGTGCCAGCAGCCCCCGGACAGTTATCAAAGAGACCCAGTACTTC,CASSPRTVIKETQYF
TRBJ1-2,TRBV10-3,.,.,TGTGCCATCAGGGAAGACTCGACAGATGGCTACACCTTC,CAIREDSTDGYTF
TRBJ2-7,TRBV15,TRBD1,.,TGTGCCACCAGCAGAGATGCAGGGGGCTACGAGCAGTACTTC,CATSRDAGGYEQYF